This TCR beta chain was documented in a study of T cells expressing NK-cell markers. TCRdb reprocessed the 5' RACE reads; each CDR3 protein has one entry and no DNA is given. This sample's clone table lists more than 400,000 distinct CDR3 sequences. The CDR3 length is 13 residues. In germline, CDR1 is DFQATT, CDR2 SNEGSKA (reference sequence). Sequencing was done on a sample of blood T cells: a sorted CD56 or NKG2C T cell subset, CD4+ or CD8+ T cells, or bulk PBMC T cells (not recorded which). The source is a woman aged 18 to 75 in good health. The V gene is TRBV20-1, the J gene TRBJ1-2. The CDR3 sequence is CSAREFDVHGYTF.